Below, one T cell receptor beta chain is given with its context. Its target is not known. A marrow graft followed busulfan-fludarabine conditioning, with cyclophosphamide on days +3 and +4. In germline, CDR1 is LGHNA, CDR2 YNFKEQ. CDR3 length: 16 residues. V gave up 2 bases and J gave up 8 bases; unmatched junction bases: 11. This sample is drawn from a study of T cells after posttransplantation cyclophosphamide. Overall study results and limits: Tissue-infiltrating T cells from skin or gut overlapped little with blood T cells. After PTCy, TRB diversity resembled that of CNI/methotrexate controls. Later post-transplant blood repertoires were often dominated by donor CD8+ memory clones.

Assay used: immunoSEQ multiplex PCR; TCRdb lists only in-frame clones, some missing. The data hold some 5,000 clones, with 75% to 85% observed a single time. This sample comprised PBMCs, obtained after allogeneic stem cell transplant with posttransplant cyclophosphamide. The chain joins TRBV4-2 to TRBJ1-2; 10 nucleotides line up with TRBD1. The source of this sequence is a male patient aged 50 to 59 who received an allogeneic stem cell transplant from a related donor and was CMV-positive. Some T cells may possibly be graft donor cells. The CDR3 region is CASSQNRQGAPLGYTF. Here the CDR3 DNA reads TGTGCCAGCAGCCAAAATAGACAGGGGGCTCCTCTCGGCTACACCTTC.